Reported below is one T cell receptor beta chain. No antigen is known for it. Per-nucleotide qualities are absent, and no much larger clonotype sits a single base away. The study was a case-control design nested within a healthcare worker cohort in London, UK, with weekly nasopharyngeal swab PCR tests and blood sampling. Healthcare workers were recruited between 23 and 31 March 2020, during the week of the UK lockdown, and were followed weekly for up to about 16 weeks. V and J are trimmed by 5 bases and 11 bases, and the gene matches miss 6 bases of the junction. The CDR3 numbers 14 residues from cysteine through phenylalanine. Only CDR3 DNA remains: 42 bases, in frame from the first base. Looking up the germline V gene yields CDR1 MNHEY and CDR2 SVGAGI. The library was obtained by 5' RACE. The instrument was a NextSeq 500. In the TCR library protocol, unique molecular identifiers were attached to individual cDNA molecules to correct for PCR bias and sequencing error. TCR alpha and beta chains were both sequenced, and the abundances of alpha and beta sequences in each sample were closely correlated with each other. In the original analysis: Decombinator V4 was used to annotate TCR sequences for V gene, J gene and CDR3. TCRs were defined as expanded if a significant change between any two time points was detected under a Poisson model with p below 0.0001. TCR abundances were normalised to the total number of TCRs sequenced per sample and were expressed as counts per million. MAIT TCRs were defined by TRAV1-2 paired with TRAJ12, TRAJ20 or TRAJ33, and iNKT TCRs by TRAV10 paired with TRAJ18. VDJdb, accessed 1 November 2021, was searched for CMV, EBV and SARS-CoV-2 annotated TCRs, with TCRs annotated for multiple antigens excluded. Clones were called with MiXCR by TCRdb after fastp trimmed the public reads at Q25, and only in-frame beta chains were retained. Rows are combined by CDR3 protein, so each entry shows the most common genes and DNA. The V and J calls come from TCRdb's annotation, not from the publication. This sample gives over 30,000 distinct CDR3 sequences in total; 5% to 6.5% of them show up just once. 20% to 25% of the sample comes from the top ten.

This entry comes from a study of early T cells in non-severe SARS-CoV-2 infection (TCRdb year 2021). Some background on the complete study: Because TCR sequencing relied on bulk RNA taken from unsorted whole blood, pairing of alpha and beta chains was not possible. Beyond this particular receptor, the publication reports: VDJdb matching was skewed toward anti-spike CD8 responses and likely underestimated virus-specific expansions by missing private and CD4 specificities.

The chain links TRBV6-5 with TRBJ2-1; 13 of the junction bases match TRBD2. Sequencing was performed on whole blood. The receptor was isolated from an adult who was a healthcare worker with PCR-confirmed SARS-CoV-2 infection or an uninfected control (not recorded which). The CDR3 reads as follows: CASSPRTSGSKQFF. The sequence in DNA is TGTGCCAGCAGTCCCCGGACTAGCGGGAGTAAGCAGTTCTTC.